Shown below are 15 T cell receptor beta chains from a single sample sequenced in a study of CD4 T cells in relation to SARS-CoV-2 and coronaviruses. These receptors have no known antigen. Unexposed donor CD4+ T cells date from about 2011-2019, before the COVID-19 pandemic. Isolation of CD4+ T cells took place after roughly nine days in culture. This table comes from immunoSEQ multiplex PCR, and its TCRdb copy is limited to in-frame clones, with some not included. Among approximately 20,000 clones listed, over 70% were seen once. The specimen was CD4+ T cells from PBMCs, cultured in vitro. The source is a human donor in good health.

This clone was observed a single time. The gene calls are TRBV18 and TRBJ2-3; D is ambiguous. This CDR3 has 15 amino acids. Germline V gene data show CDR1 as KGHSH and CDR2 as LQKENI. Trimming cost V 6 bases and J 6 bases, with 19 bases left between them. CDR3 sequence (DNA): TGTGCCAGCTCTCGAGTGGGCCCCAACTGGGATACGCAGTATTTT. Protein sequence: CASSRVGPNWDTQYF.

The chain joins TRBV5-1 to TRBJ2-2, with TRBD1 as a possible D gene (6 bases). Germline CDR1 and CDR2: SGHRS and YFSETQ. The germline V and J ends were trimmed by 9 bases and 5 bases, with 20 bases remaining between them. The CDR3 extends over 15 amino acids. The CDR3 is CATNPGQIQTGELFF. CDR3 bases: TGCGCCACCAACCCCGGACAGATACAGACCGGGGAGCTGTTTTTT.

This chain joins TRBV6-5 and TRBJ1-6; 9 nucleotides match TRBD1. Germline V CDR1 and CDR2: MNHEY, SVGAGI. The V and J ends lost 7 bases and 4 bases, in that order; junction bases with no gene match: 2. CDR3 length: 14 residues. CDR3 region: CASTDRGYNSPLHF. The CDR3 bases are TGTGCCAGCACCGACAGGGGGTATAATTCACCCCTCCACTTT.

This clone showed up just a few times. The chain links TRBV7-9 to TRBJ2-3; 9 bases are shared with TRBD2. CDR1 is SEHNR, CDR2 FQNEAQ, per germline (reference sequence). Trimming cost V 5 bases and J 3 bases; bases outside gene matches: 3. The CDR3 extends over 14 amino acids. In nucleotides, the CDR3 is TGTGCCAGCAGCCGACTAGCGGCTACAGATACGCAGTATTTT. Its protein is CASSRLAATDTQYF. Together with reference TRBV7-9 and TRBJ2-3, the CDR3 gives the full variable domain: DTGVSQNPRHKITKRGQNVTFRCDPISEHNRLYWYRQTLGQGPEFLTYFQNEAQLEKSRLLSDRFSAERPKGSFSTLEIQRTEQGDSAMYLCASSRLAATDTQYFGPGTRLTVL.

This clone was recorded once. This chain links TRBV5-1 with TRBJ1-1; possibly TRBD1 for D (6 bases). CDR3 length: 16 amino acids. Trimming took off 0 bases at V and 4 bases at J, with 16 bases between the two ends. Germline V gene sequence: CDR1 SGHRS, CDR2 YFSETQ. CDR3 loop: CASSLGYYREGTEAFF. Written as DNA, the CDR3 is TGCGCCAGCAGCTTGGGGTATTACAGGGAAGGCACTGAAGCTTTCTTT.

The chain links TRBV19 to TRBJ1-1; 7 nucleotides line up with TRBD1. The germline V gene encodes CDR1 LNHDA and CDR2 SQIVND (reference sequence). CDR3 length: 13 amino acids. J gave up 7 bases and V 6 bases, and 8 bases lay outside the gene matches. CDR3 sequence reads: CASRGTGVGEAFF. In DNA form, the CDR3 reads TGTGCCAGTAGGGGCACAGGGGTGGGTGAAGCTTTCTTT.

The chain uses TRBV7-2 and TRBJ2-6; no clear D. In germline, CDR1 is SGHTA, CDR2 FQGNSA. V was clipped by 1 base and J by 0 bases, with 10 bases between them. CDR3 length equals 17 residues. This CDR3 reads CASSLGGPLSGANVLTF. In DNA, the CDR3 is TGTGCCAGCAGCTTAGGTGGTCCGCTCTCTGGGGCCAACGTCCTGACTTTC.

The genes are TRBV30 and TRBJ1-4, with D tentatively TRBD1 (5 bases). The CDR3 contains 14 residues. Trimming removed 0 bases from V and 4 bases from J, with 9 bases in between. CDR1 and CDR2 (germline): GTSNPN, SVGIG (reference sequence). The CDR3 DNA follows: TGTGCCTGGAGTGTGGGGGGAGATAATGAAAAACTGTTTTTT. It is translated as CAWSVGGDNEKLFF.

This rearrangement joins TRBV10-3 to TRBJ1-3; no reliable D call. CDR3 length: 13 residues. Germline V gives CDR1 ENHRY, CDR2 SYGVKD. Trimming pared 6 bases from V and 0 bases from J, leaving 6 bases between. The CDR3 spells CAIRGSSGNTIYF. DNA for the CDR3: TGTGCCATCAGAGGTTCCTCTGGAAACACCATATATTTT.

V usage is TRBV27 and J usage is TRBJ2-1; 13 nucleotides match TRBD2. The ends lost 6 bases at V and 12 bases at J; junction bases unmatched: 11. Germline V gives CDR1 MNHEY, CDR2 SMNVEV (reference sequence). The CDR3 extends over 15 amino acids. The CDR3 spells CASRGGLAGVTRQFF. CDR3 nucleotide sequence: TGTGCCAGCAGGGGCGGACTAGCGGGGGTAACCCGGCAGTTCTTC.

The sample holds a few counts of this clone. V is TRBV6-1 and J is TRBJ1-4; 8 nucleotides agree with TRBD1. This CDR3 spans 15 amino acids. Per the germline V gene, CDR1 is MNHNS and CDR2 is SASEGT. Trimming cost V 2 bases and J 8 bases; bases outside gene matches: 7. CDR3 region: CASSEWRSGGEKLFF. The DNA of the CDR3 is TGTGCCAGCAGTGAATGGAGGTCAGGGGGCGAAAAACTGTTTTTT.

V usage is TRBV2 and J usage is TRBJ1-1; 7 bases line up with TRBD1. After removal of 3 bases from V and 0 bases from J, the junction contained 4 bases not matched to a gene. Germline CDR1 is SNHLY and CDR2 is FYNNEI. There are 15 residues in the CDR3. The CDR3 DNA follows: TGTGCCAGCAGTGAGCAGGGGGTTCTGAACACTGAAGCTTTCTTT. Residues: CASSEQGVLNTEAFF. Looking up the rest from reference TRBV2 and TRBJ1-1 gives the full variable domain: EPEVTQTPSHQVTQMGQEVILRCVPISNHLYFYWYRQILGQKVEFLVSFYNNEISEKSEIFDDQFSVERPDGSNFTLKIRSTKLEDSAMYFCASSEQGVLNTEAFFGQGTRLTVV.

This chain connects TRBV29-1 to TRBJ2-5; possibly TRBD1 or TRBD2 for D (5 bases each). The CDR3 length is 13 residues. The V gene's germline CDR1 is SQVTM and CDR2 ANQGSEA. Trimming removed 4 bases at V and 0 bases at J, with 9 bases between. CDR3 nucleotides: TGCAGCGTTGTTGGGACGGACCAAGAGACCCAGTACTTC. Translation: CSVVGTDQETQYF.

The gene calls are TRBV6-5 and TRBJ1-2; 7 bases are a match to TRBD1. V dropped 6 bases and J dropped 2; count of bases not matched to a gene: 6. This CDR3 region has 14 residues. The germline V gene encodes CDR1 MNHEY and CDR2 SVGAGI. The CDR3 DNA reads as TGTGCCAGCAGAGGGGACAGCACGAACTATGGCTACACCTTC. This encodes CASRGDSTNYGYTF.

The chain has TRBV5-1 and TRBJ2-5; a possible D gene is TRBD2 (5 bases). Trimming took 4 bases from V and 7 from J, leaving 17 bases between them. Per the germline V gene, CDR1 is SGHRS and CDR2 is YFSETQ. CDR3 length equals 14 residues. CDR3 amino acids: CASSPYPATRTQYF. In DNA, the CDR3 is TGCGCCAGCAGCCCCTACCCGGCTACTAGGACCCAGTACTTC.